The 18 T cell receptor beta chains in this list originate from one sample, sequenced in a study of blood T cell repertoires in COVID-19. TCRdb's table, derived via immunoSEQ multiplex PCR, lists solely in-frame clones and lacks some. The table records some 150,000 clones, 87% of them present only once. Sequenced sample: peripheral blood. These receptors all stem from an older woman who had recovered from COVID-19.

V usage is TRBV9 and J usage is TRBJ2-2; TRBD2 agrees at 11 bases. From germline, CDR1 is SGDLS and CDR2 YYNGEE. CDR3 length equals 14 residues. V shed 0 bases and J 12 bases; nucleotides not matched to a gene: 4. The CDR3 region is CASSVDSGGAQLFF. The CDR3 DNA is TGTGCCAGCAGCGTAGATAGCGGGGGGGCTCAGCTGTTTTTT.

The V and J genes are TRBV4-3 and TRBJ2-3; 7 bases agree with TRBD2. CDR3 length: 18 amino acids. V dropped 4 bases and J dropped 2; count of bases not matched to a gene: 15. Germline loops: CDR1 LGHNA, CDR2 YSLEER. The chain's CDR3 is CASSRPAGAGRDTDTQYF. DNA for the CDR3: TGCGCCAGCAGCCGCCCCGCCGGCGCGGGGAGGGACACAGATACGCAGTATTTT.

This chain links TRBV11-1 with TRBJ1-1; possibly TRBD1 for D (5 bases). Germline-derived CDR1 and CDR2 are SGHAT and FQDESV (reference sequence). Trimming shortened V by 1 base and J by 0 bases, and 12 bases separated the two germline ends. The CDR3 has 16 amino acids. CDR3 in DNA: TGTGCCAGCAGCTTAGTGCGGGGCGAGGTGAACACTGAAGCTTTCTTT. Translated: CASSLVRGEVNTEAFF.

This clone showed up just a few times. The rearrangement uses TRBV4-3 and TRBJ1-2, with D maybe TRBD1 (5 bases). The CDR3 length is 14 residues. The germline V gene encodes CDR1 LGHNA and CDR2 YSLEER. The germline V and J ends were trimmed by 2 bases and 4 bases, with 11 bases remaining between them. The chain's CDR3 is CASSQTGTSYGYTF. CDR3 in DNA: TGCGCCAGCAGCCAAACCGGGACTAGCTATGGCTACACCTTC.

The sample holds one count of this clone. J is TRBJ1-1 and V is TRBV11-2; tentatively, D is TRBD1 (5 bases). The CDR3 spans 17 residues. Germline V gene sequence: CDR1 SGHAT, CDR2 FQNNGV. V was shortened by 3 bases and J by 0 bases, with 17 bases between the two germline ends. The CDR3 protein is CASSLGQGGPMNTEAFF. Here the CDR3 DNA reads TGTGCCAGCAGCTTGGGGCAGGGAGGCCCCATGAACACTGAAGCTTTCTTT.

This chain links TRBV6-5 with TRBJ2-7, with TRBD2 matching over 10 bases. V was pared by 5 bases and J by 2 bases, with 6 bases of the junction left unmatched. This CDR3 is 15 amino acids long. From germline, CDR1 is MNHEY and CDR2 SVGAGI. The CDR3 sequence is CASSRSGGSPYEQYF. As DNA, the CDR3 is TGTGCCAGCAGTCGTAGCGGGGGGTCGCCCTACGAGCAGTACTTC.

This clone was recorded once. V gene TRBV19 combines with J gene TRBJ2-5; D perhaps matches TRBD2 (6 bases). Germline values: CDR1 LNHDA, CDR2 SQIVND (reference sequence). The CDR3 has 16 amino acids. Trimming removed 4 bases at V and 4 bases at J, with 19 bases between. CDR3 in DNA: TGTGCCAGTAGTAACTTGCGGGGCTCCGAGGTAGAGACCCAGTACTTC. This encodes CASSNLRGSEVETQYF.

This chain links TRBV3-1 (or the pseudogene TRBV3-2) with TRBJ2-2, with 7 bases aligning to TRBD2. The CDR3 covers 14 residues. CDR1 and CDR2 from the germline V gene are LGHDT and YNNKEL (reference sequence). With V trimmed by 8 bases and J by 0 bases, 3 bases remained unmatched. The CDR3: CASGREANTGELFF. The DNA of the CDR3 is TGTGCCAGCGGGAGGGAAGCGAACACCGGGGAGCTGTTTTTT.

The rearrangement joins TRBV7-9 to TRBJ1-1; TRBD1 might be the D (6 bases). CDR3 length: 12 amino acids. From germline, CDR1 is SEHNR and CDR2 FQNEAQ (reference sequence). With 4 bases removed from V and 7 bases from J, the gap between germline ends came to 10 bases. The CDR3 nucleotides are TGTGCCAGCAGCTCAACAGGGATTGAAGCTTTCTTT. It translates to CASSSTGIEAFF. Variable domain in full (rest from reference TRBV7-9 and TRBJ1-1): DTGVSQNPRHKITKRGQNVTFRCDPISEHNRLYWYRQTLGQGPEFLTYFQNEAQLEKSRLLSDRFSAERPKGSFSTLEIQRTEQGDSAMYLCASSSTGIEAFFGQGTRLTVV.

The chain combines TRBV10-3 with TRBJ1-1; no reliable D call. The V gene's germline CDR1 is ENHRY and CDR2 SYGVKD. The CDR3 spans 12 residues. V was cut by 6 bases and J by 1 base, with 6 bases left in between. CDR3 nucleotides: TGTGCCATCAGACCAGAGAACACTGAAGCTTTCTTT. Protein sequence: CAIRPENTEAFF.

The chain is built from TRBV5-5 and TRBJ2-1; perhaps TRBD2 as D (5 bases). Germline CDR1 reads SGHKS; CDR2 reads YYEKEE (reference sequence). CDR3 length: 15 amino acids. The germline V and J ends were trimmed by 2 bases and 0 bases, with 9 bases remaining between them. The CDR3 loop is CASSFEGGSYNEQFF. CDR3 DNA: TGTGCCAGCAGCTTCGAGGGTGGCTCCTACAATGAGCAGTTCTTC.

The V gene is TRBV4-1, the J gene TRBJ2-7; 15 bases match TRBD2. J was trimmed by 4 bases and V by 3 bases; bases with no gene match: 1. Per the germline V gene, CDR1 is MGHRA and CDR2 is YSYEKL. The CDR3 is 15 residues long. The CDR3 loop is CASSQGLAGGYEQYF. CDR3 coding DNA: TGCGCCAGCAGCCAGGGACTAGCGGGGGGTTACGAGCAGTACTTC.

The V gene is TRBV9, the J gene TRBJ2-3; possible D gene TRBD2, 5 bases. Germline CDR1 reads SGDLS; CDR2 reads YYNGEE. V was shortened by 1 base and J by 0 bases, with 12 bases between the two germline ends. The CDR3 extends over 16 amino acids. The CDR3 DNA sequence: TGTGCCAGCAGCGTACGGGGTGGGGTTAGCACAGATACGCAGTATTTT. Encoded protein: CASSVRGGVSTDTQYF.

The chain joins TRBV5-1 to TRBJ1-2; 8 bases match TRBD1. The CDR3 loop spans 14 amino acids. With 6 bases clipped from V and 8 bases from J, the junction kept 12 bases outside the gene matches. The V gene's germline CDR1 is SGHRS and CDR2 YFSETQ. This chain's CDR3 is CASTSGQGAWGYTF. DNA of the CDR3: TGCGCCAGCACCTCAGGGCAGGGGGCCTGGGGCTACACCTTC.

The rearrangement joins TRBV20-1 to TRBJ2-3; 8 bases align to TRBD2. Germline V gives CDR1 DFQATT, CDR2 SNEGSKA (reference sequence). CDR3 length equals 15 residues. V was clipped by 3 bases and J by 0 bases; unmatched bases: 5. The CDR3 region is CSASGRGASTDTQYF. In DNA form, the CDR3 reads TGCAGTGCTAGTGGGCGGGGGGCAAGCACAGATACGCAGTATTTT.

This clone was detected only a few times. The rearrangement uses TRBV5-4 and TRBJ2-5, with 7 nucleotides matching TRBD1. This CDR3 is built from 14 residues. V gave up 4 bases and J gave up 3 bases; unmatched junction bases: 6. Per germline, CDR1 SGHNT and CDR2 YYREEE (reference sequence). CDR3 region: CASSLGTAKETQYF. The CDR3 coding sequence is TGTGCCAGCAGCCTGGGGACAGCGAAAGAGACCCAGTACTTC.

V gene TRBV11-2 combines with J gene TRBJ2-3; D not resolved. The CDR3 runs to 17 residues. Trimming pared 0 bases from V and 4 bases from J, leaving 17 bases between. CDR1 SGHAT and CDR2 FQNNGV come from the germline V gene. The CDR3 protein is CASSLESPFPVADTQYF. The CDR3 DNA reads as TGTGCCAGCAGCTTAGAATCCCCCTTCCCCGTAGCAGATACGCAGTATTTT. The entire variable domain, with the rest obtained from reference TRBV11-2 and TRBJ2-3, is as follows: EAGVAQSPRYKIIEKRQSVAFWCNPISGHATLYWYQQILGQGPKLLIQFQNNGVVDDSQLPKDRFSAERLKGVDSTLKIQPAKLEDSAVYLCASSLESPFPVADTQYFGPGTRLTVL.

The CDR3, as DNA: TGTGCCAGTAGGCCCGTGGGGGGACCTCAGCCCCAGCATTTT. It encodes CASRPVGGPQPQHF. The chain is built from TRBV19 and TRBJ1-5, with a weak D call TRBD1 (5 bases). CDR3 length equals 14 residues. V lost 6 bases and J 6 bases, leaving 15 bases between the germline ends. CDR1 and CDR2 (germline): LNHDA, SQIVND (reference sequence).